A selection of T cell receptor beta chains follows, all from one sample in a study of kidney transplant recipient with SARS-CoV-2 infection. In TCRdb, the reads were re-called with MiXCR into one record per CDR3 protein. The sample shows fewer than 250,000 distinct CDR3 sequences, under 35% of them seen only once. This material consisted of a blood sample, taken at baseline and between days 110 and 120 from a kidney transplant recipient. Source of these receptors: a male patient aged 25-45 years who had COVID-19 and was a kidney transplant recipient. Some T cells may be graft donor cells. Each CDR3 is given with its conserved first and last residue. The D gene is left open where the match is weak. Only some rows state a clone size, as once, few, many or a class for expanded clones.

d_call	j_call	v_call	clone_size	cdr3_nt	cdr3_aa
TRBD1	TRBJ1-4	TRBV5-1	many	TGCGCCAGCAGCCCGGGACAGCCGTATAATGAAAAACTGTTTTTT	CASSPGQPYNEKLFF
TRBD1	TRBJ2-7	TRBV4-1	many	TGCGCCAGCAGCCAACCGGGACAGGGACGGTCCGAGCAGTACTTC	CASSQPGQGRSEQYF
NA	TRBJ2-3	TRBV24-1	few	TGTGCCACCAGTGATTTGCGAGGGGTAGTAGATACGCAGTATTTT	CATSDLRGVVDTQYF
NA	TRBJ2-7	TRBV18	many	TGTGCCAGCTCACCACCGTCGGGAGCGTACGAGCAGTACTTC	CASSPPSGAYEQYF
NA	TRBJ2-3	TRBV5-4	few	TGTGCCAGCAGCTTGGAAGCCAGGGGCACAGATACGCAGTATTTT	CASSLEARGTDTQYF
NA	TRBJ2-7	TRBV6-5	many	TGTGCCAGCAGTGCCTTCGGGGCCTCCTACGAGCAGTACTTC	CASSAFGASYEQYF
NA	TRBJ1-2	TRBV8-2	many	TGTGGCAGTGCGCGACATGATAGCCGAAAGACCTATGGCTACACCTTC	CGSARHDSRKTYGYTF
NA	TRBJ1-3	TRBV4-1	many	TGCGCCAGCAGCCCCTACGACGATGGAAACACCATATATTTT	CASSPYDDGNTIYF
NA	TRBJ1-2	TRBV3-1	many	TGTGCCAGCAGCTGGATTTCCACCCTTCGAAAGACCTATGGCTACACCTTC	CASSWISTLRKTYGYTF
NA	TRBJ2-7	TRBV2	many	TGTGCCAGCCACCACGCAGAGCTGCCCTACGAGCAGTACTTC	CASHHAELPYEQYF
NA	TRBJ2-3	TRBV4-1	NA	TGCGCCAGCAGCCAGGGTTTCACAGATACGCAGTATTTT	CASSQGFTDTQYF
NA	TRBJ2-1	TRBV4-3	NA	TGCGCCAGCAGCCAAGACGTTAGGGGACCACTAAACAATGAGCAGTTCTTC	CASSQDVRGPLNNEQFF
NA	TRBJ2-4	TRBV9	few	TGTGCCAGCAGCGAGCGCGTAGGAGGAAACATTCAGTACTTC	CASSERVGGNIQYF
TRBD2	TRBJ2-2	TRBV5-1	many	TGCGCCAGCAGCTTGAGGTCTAGCGGAGGCACCGGGGAGCTGTTTTTT	CASSLRSSGGTGELFF
NA	TRBJ1-2	TRBV24-1	many	TGTGCCACCAGTCTTGATGGTAGAACCAGAAAGACCTATGGCTACACCTTC	CATSLDGRTRKTYGYTF
NA	TRBJ2-2	TRBV6-4	NA	TGTGCCAGCAGTGACACCGGACAGAGGGCTTCCACCGGGGAGCTGTTTTTT	CASSDTGQRASTGELFF
NA	TRBJ1-1	TRBV13	many	TGTGCCACACATGGGACGGTGAACACTGAAGCTTTCTTT	CATHGTVNTEAFF
NA	TRBJ2-5	TRBV20-1	NA	TGCAGTGCCCCCGTGGGAGAGGAGACCCAGTACTTC	CSAPVGEETQYF
TRBD2	TRBJ2-2	TRBV19	few	TGTGCCAGTACCAAGGGGCGGGAGCGGAACAAGGGGGAGCTGTTTTTT	CASTKGRERNKGELFF
NA	TRBJ2-5	TRBV15	many	TGTGCCACCAGCAGAAGTAACACTCAAGAGACCCAGTACTTC	CATSRSNTQETQYF
TRBD2	TRBJ2-3	TRBV24-1	many	TGTGCCACCAGTGATTTAGCGGGAGAGGCAGATACGCAGTATTTT	CATSDLAGEADTQYF
NA	TRBJ2-4	TRBV12-3/TRBV12-4	many	TGTGCCAGCAGTGTAGCCAAAAACATTCAGTACTTC	CASSVAKNIQYF
TRBD1	TRBJ1-2	TRBV5-6	NA	TGTGCCAGCGGCCTGAGGGACAGGGACTATGGCTACACCTTC	CASGLRDRDYGYTF
NA	TRBJ2-7	TRBV6-8	many	TGTGCCAGCACAATCCCAGGGTACGAGCAGTACTTC	CASTIPGYEQYF
TRBD2	TRBJ2-7	TRBV28	many	TGTGCCAGCAGTTCATCGGGACTAGCTCCCTACGAGCAGTACTTC	CASSSSGLAPYEQYF
TRBD1	TRBJ1-1	TRBV6-5	many	TGTGCCAGCAACCATAGAGGGACAGGGAAGCGGAACACTGAAGCTTTCTTT	CASNHRGTGKRNTEAFF
NA	TRBJ2-5	TRBV4-1	many	TGCGCCAGCAGCCAAGGGAACAGTGTAGAGACCCAGTACTTC	CASSQGNSVETQYF
TRBD2	TRBJ2-7	TRBV6-5	many	TGTGCCAGCAGTTATTATCCCGGGAGGGGTCTCGAGCAGTACTTC	CASSYYPGRGLEQYF